Reported below is one TCR beta chain. There are 15 residues in the CDR3. V dropped 6 bases and J dropped 7 bases, with 25 bases sitting between them. The V gene's germline CDR1 is SQVTM and CDR2 ANQGSEA. Method: immunoSEQ multiplex PCR; TCRdb's copy keeps in-frame clones and lacks some. The table records around 20,000 clones, 85% to 90% of them present only once. The data stem from a study of blood T cell repertoires in COVID-19. Sequenced sample: peripheral blood. This chain connects TRBV29-1 to TRBJ2-7, with D possibly matching TRBD1 (6 bases). The clonotype comes from a woman aged 55-70 years with active COVID-19. DNA for the CDR3: TGCAGCGTGGTACCATGGGTGGGGGCTAGTTTAGAGCAGTACTTC. It specifies CSVVPWVGASLEQYF.